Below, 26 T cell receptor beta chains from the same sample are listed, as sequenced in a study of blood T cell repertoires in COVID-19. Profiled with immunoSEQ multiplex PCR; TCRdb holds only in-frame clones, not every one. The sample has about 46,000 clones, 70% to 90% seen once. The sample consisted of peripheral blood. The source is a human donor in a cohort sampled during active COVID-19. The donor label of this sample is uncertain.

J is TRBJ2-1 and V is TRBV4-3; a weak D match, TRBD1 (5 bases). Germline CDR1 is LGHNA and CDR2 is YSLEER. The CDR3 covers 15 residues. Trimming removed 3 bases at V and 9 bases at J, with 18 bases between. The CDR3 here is CASSQAPVSGAEQFF. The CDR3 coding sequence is TGCGCCAGCAGCCAGGCCCCCGTAAGTGGGGCTGAGCAGTTCTTC.

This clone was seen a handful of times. The CDR3 protein is CASSLGTGYGYTF. The CDR3 DNA reads as TGTGCCAGCAGCTTAGGAACTGGTTATGGCTACACCTTC. The chain is built from TRBV11-2 and TRBJ1-2; D call uncertain. CDR1 is SGHAT and CDR2 is FQNNGV in the germline V gene. The CDR3 sequence is 13 residues long. V lost 1 base and J lost 5, with 8 bases in between.

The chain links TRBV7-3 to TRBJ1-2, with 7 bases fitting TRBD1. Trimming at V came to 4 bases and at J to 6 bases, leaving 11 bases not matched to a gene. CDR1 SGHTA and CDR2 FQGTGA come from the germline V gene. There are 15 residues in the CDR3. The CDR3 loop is CASSSHPTGRNGYTF. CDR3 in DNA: TGTGCCAGCAGCTCCCACCCGACAGGGAGGAATGGCTACACCTTC.

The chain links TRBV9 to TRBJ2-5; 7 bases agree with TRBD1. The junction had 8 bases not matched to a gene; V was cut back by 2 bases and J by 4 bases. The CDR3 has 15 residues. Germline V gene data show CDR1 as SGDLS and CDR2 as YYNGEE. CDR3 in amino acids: CASSVDQGVRETQYF. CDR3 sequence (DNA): TGTGCCAGCAGCGTGGATCAGGGGGTCCGAGAGACCCAGTACTTC.

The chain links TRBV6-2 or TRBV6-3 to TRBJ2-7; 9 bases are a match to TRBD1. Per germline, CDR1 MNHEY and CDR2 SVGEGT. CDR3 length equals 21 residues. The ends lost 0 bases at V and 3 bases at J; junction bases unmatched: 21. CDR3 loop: CASSYSLSGQGPQLIHYEQYF. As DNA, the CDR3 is TGTGCCAGCAGTTACTCACTATCGGGACAGGGTCCCCAACTAATCCACTACGAGCAGTACTTC.

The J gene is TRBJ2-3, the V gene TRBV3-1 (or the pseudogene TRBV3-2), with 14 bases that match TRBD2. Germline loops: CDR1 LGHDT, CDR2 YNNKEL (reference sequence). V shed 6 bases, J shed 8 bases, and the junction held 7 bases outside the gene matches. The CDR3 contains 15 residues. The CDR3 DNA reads TGTGCCAGCAGAGAGACTAGCGGGGGGGCACGTACGCAGTATTTT. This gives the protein CASRETSGGARTQYF.

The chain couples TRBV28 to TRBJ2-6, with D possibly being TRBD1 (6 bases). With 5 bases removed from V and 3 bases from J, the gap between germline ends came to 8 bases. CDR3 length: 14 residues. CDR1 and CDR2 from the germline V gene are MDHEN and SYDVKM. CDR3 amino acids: CASSAGVGANVLTF. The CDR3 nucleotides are TGTGCCAGCAGTGCAGGGGTTGGGGCCAACGTCCTGACTTTC.

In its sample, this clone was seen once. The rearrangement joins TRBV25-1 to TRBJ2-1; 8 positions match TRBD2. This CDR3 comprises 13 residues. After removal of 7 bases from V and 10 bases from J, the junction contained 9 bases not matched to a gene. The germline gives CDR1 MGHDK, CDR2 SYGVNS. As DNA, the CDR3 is TGTGCCAGCAACACCGGGCCGGGGGGGGAGCAGTTCTTC. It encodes CASNTGPGGEQFF.

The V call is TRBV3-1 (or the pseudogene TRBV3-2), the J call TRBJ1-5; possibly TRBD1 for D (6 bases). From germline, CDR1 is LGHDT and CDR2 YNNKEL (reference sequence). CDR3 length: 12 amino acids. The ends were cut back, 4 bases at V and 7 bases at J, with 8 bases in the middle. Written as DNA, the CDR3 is TGTGCCAGCAGCCGGGGGGGCCAGCCCCAGCATTTT. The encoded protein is CASSRGGQPQHF.

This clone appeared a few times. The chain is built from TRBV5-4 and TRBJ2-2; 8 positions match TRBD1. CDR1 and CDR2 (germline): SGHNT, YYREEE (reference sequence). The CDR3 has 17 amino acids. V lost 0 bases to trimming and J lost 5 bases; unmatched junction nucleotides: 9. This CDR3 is CASSLESRGRGTGELFF. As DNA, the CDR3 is TGTGCCAGCAGCTTGGAGAGCAGGGGGCGAGGTACCGGGGAGCTGTTTTTT.

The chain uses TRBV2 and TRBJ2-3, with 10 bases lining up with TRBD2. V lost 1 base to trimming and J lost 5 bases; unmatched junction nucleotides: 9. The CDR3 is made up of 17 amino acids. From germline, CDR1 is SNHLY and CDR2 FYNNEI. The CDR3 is CASSEDLLAGAGDTQYF. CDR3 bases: TGTGCCAGCAGTGAAGATTTGCTAGCGGGGGCGGGAGATACGCAGTATTTT.

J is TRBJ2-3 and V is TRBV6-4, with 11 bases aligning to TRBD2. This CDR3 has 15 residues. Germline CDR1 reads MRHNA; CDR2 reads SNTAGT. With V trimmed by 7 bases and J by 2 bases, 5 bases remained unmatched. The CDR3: CASIRLAGPTDTQYF. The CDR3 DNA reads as TGTGCCAGCATCCGACTAGCGGGGCCCACAGATACGCAGTATTTT.

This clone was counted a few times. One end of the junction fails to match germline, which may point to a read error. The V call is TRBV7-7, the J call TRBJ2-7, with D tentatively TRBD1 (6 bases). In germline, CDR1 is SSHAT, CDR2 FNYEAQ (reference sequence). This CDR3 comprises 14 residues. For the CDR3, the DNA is TGTGCTAGCAGCCCGGATCCTACAGGGACCGAGCAGTACTTC. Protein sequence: CASSPDPTGTEQYF.

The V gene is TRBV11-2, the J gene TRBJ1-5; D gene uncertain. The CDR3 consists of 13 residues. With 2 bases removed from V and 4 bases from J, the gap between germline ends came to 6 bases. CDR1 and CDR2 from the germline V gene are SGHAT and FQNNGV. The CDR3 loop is CASSLFRNQPQHF. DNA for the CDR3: TGTGCCAGCAGCTTATTTCGGAATCAGCCCCAGCATTTT.

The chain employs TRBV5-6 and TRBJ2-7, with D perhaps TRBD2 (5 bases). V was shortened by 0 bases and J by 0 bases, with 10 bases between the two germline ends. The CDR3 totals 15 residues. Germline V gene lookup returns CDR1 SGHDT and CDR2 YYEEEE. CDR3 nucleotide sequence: TGTGCCAGCAGCTTGGGGACTGAACCCTCCTACGAGCAGTACTTC. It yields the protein CASSLGTEPSYEQYF.

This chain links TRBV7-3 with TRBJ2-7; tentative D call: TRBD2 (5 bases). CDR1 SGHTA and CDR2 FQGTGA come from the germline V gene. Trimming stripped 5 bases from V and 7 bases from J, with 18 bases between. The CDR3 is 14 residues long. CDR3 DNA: TGTGCCAGCAGCCAGGACGGTCCAGGCGGGGAGCAGTACTTC. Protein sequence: CASSQDGPGGEQYF. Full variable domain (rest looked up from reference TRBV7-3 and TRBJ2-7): GAGVSQTPSNKVTEKGKYVELRCDPISGHTALYWYRQSLGQGPEFLIYFQGTGAADDSGLPNDRFFAVRPEGSVSTLKIQRTERGDSAVYLCASSQDGPGGEQYFGPGTRLTVT.

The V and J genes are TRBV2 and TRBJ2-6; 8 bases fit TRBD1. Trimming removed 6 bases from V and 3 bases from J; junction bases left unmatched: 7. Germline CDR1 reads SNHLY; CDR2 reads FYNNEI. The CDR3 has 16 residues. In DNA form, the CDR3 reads TGTGCCAGCAGAGCTCCAGGGGGCGGTGGGGCCAACGTCCTGACTTTC. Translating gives CASRAPGGGGANVLTF.

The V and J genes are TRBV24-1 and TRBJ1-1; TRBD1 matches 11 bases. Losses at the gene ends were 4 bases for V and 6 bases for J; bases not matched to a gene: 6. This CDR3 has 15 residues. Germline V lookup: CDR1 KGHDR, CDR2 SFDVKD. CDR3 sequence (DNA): TGTGCCACCAGTGAGCGGGGACAGGGGGTCGCTGAAGCTTTCTTT. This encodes CATSERGQGVAEAFF.

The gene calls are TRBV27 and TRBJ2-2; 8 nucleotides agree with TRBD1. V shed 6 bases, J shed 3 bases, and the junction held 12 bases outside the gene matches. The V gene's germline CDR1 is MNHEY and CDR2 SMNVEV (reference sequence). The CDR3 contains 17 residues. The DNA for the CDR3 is TGTGCCAGCAGGACCAGCAGGGGGCGCGGGTACACCGGGGAGCTGTTTTTT. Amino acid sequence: CASRTSRGRGYTGELFF.

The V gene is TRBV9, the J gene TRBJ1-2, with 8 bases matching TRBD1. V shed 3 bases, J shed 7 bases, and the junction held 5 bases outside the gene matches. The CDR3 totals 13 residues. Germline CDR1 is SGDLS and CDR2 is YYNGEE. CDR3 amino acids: CASSDGQGSGYTF. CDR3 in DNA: TGTGCCAGCAGCGACGGACAGGGCAGTGGCTACACCTTC.

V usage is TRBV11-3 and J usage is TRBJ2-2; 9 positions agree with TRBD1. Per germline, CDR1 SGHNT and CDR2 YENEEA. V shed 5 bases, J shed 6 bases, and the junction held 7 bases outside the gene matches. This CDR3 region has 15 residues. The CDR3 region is CASSVTGGGPGELFF. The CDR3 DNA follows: TGTGCCAGCAGCGTCACAGGGGGCGGACCCGGGGAGCTGTTTTTT.

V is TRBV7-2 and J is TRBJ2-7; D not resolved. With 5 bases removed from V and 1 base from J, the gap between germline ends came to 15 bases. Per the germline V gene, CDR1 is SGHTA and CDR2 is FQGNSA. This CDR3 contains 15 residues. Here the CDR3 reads CASSNWQVLSYEQYF. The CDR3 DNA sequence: TGTGCCAGCAGCAATTGGCAGGTTCTATCCTACGAGCAGTACTTC.

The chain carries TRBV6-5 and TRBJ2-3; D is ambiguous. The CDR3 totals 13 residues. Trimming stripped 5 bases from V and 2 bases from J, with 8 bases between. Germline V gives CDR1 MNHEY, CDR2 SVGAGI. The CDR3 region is CASSPTFTDTQYF. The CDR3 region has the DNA TGTGCCAGCAGTCCTACGTTCACAGATACGCAGTATTTT.

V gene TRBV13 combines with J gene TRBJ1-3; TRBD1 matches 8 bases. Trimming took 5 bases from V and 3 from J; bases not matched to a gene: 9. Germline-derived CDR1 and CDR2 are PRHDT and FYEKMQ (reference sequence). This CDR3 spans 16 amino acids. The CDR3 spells CASSPGQGIGGNTIYF. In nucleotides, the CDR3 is TGTGCCAGCAGCCCCGGACAGGGTATAGGTGGAAACACCATATATTTT.

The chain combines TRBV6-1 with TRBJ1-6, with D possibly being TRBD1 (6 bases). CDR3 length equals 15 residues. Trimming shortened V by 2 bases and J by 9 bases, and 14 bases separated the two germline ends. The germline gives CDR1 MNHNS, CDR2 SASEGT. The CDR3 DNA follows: TGTGCCAGCAGTGAACAGCCAGGGGAGGGTTCACCCCTCCACTTT. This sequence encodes CASSEQPGEGSPLHF.

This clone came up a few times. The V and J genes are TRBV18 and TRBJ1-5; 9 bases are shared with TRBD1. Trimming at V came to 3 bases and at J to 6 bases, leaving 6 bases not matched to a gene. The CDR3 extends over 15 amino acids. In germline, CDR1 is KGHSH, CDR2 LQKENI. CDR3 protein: CASSPATGGSQPQHF. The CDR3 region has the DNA TGTGCCAGCTCACCGGCCACAGGGGGCTCTCAGCCCCAGCATTTT.